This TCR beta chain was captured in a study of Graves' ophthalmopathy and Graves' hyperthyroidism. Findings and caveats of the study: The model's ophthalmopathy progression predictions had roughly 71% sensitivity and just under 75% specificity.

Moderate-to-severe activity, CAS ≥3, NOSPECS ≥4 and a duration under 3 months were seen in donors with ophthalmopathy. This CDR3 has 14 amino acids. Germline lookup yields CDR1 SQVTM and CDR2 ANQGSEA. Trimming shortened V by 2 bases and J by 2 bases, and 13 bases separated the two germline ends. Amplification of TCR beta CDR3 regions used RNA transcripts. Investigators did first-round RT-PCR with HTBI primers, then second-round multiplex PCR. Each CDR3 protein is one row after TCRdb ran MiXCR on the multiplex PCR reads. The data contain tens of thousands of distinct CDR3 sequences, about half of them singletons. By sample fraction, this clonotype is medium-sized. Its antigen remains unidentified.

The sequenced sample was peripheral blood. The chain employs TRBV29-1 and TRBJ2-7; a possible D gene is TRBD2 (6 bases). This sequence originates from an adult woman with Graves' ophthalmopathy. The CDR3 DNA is TGCAGCGTTGAATACCGGGGAGGTCCCTACGAGCAGTACTTC. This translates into CSVEYRGGPYEQYF.